Below, 15 T cell receptor beta chains from the same sample are listed, as sequenced in a study of T cell responses to AZD1222 COVID-19 vaccine. The data were produced by immunoSEQ multiplex PCR, yet TCRdb's version contains in-frame clones alone and is incomplete. The data hold roughly 40,000 clones, with about 90% observed a single time. The starting material was peripheral blood, obtained 28 days after the second dose of the MenACWY control vaccine. The source is an adult who received the MenACWY meningococcal vaccine as a control.

The chain is built from TRBV28 and TRBJ1-2, with unresolved D. In germline, CDR1 is MDHEN, CDR2 SYDVKM. This CDR3 contains 15 residues. V lost 5 bases to trimming and J lost 0 bases, with 13 bases between them. CDR3 region: CASSPRGRANYGYTF. The DNA of the CDR3 is TGTGCCAGCAGTCCCCGTGGCAGAGCTAACTATGGCTACACCTTC.

This clone has more than one count but fewer than ten. This sequence joins TRBV30 and TRBJ1-5; the D gene is possibly TRBD1 (5 bases). The V gene lost 2 bases and the J gene lost 5 bases, with 7 bases spanning the gap. The CDR3 covers 12 residues. The germline CDR1 and CDR2 sequences are GTSNPN and SVGIG (reference sequence). The CDR3 bases are TGTGCCTGGAGTCAAGGGGATCAGCCCCAGCATTTT. Translating it yields CAWSQGDQPQHF.

The chain joins TRBV11-2 to TRBJ2-7; D is ambiguous. V lost 5 bases, J lost 3 bases, and 11 bases lay in between. The length of the CDR3 is 13 residues. From germline, CDR1 is SGHAT and CDR2 FQNNGV. CDR3 sequence (DNA): TGTGCCAGCAGCCGGGTCCGAAACTACGAGCAGTACTTC. It translates to CASSRVRNYEQYF.

This chain joins TRBV7-3 and TRBJ2-3; D is perhaps TRBD2 (7 bases). The CDR3 totals 16 residues. V gave up 2 bases and J gave up 0 bases, with 12 bases separating them. The germline V gene has CDR1 SGHTA and CDR2 FQGTGA. In nucleotides, the CDR3 is TGTGCCAGCAGCTTAGGGGGGGCCACTAGCACAGATACGCAGTATTTT. Translation gives CASSLGGATSTDTQYF. Drawing the rest from reference TRBV7-3 and TRBJ2-3, the complete variable domain is GAGVSQTPSNKVTEKGKYVELRCDPISGHTALYWYRQSLGQGPEFLIYFQGTGAADDSGLPNDRFFAVRPEGSVSTLKIQRTERGDSAVYLCASSLGGATSTDTQYFGPGTRLTVL.

The chain is built from TRBV2 and TRBJ1-2, with TRBD1 as a possible D gene (6 bases). The CDR3 is 13 amino acids. Germline V gives CDR1 SNHLY, CDR2 FYNNEI. Between the trimmed V and J ends, which lost 8 bases and 7 bases, there was a span of 17 bases. CDR3 DNA sequence: TGTGCCAGCCCGGCGGCAGGGGTGGGTGGCTACACCTTC. This encodes CASPAAGVGGYTF.

This chain joins TRBV28 and TRBJ2-2, with D unresolved. Trimming took 6 bases from V and 1 from J, leaving 15 bases between them. CDR3 length equals 16 residues. Per the germline V gene, CDR1 is MDHEN and CDR2 is SYDVKM. CDR3 residues: CASSPVGRMNTGELFF. The CDR3 DNA sequence: TGTGCCAGCAGCCCCGTTGGACGGATGAACACCGGGGAGCTGTTTTTT.

The V gene is TRBV5-1, the J gene TRBJ1-6, with D hard to call. Germline CDR1 is SGHRS and CDR2 is YFSETQ. V was shortened by 0 bases and J by 3 bases, with 10 bases between the two germline ends. The CDR3 extends over 16 amino acids. The CDR3 DNA reads as TGCGCCAGCAGCTTGGGAGGCAGTTACTATAATTCACCCCTCCACTTT. Its protein is CASSLGGSYYNSPLHF.

V usage is TRBV24-1 and J usage is TRBJ1-5; D unresolved. Trimming shortened V by 7 bases and J by 3 bases, and 9 bases separated the two germline ends. In germline, CDR1 is KGHDR, CDR2 SFDVKD. This CDR3 has 13 residues. The CDR3: CATSLGFNQPQHF. CDR3 DNA: TGTGCCACCAGCCTCGGGTTCAATCAGCCCCAGCATTTT.

The chain combines TRBV5-6 with TRBJ2-7; maybe TRBD1 (5 bases). Germline V gene sequence: CDR1 SGHDT, CDR2 YYEEEE. The CDR3 contains 14 residues. Trimming took off 4 bases at V and 3 bases at J, with 14 bases between the two ends. The CDR3 DNA follows: TGTGCCAGCAGCCTGCAAGGGGTGGGCTACGAGCAGTACTTC. Residues: CASSLQGVGYEQYF.

This clone has a handful of counts. This CDR3 is CASSYSGANYEQYF. The CDR3 DNA is TGTGCCAGCAGTTACTCAGGGGCGAACTACGAGCAGTACTTC. The V and J genes are TRBV6-5 and TRBJ2-7, with D possibly matching TRBD1 (5 bases). Germline V gene data show CDR1 as MNHEY and CDR2 as SVGAGI. The CDR3 loop spans 14 amino acids. Deletions cut 0 bases from V and 3 bases from J, with 9 bases between.

V and J are TRBV28 and TRBJ2-7; D is undetermined. This CDR3 has 13 amino acids. The V end lost 3 bases, the J end lost 0 bases, and 6 bases lay between the germline ends. Germline V lookup: CDR1 MDHEN, CDR2 SYDVKM. The CDR3 here is CASSFRTSYEQYF. The CDR3 coding sequence is TGTGCCAGCAGTTTTAGGACCTCCTACGAGCAGTACTTC.

V and J are TRBV19 and TRBJ2-3; possible D gene TRBD2, 6 bases. CDR3 length: 14 amino acids. V shed 3 bases and J shed 4 bases, with 11 bases lying between them. CDR1 and CDR2 from the germline V gene are LNHDA and SQIVND (reference sequence). The CDR3 DNA follows: TGTGCCAGTAGTATCGTCGGGAGCTCAGATACGCAGTATTTT. It translates to CASSIVGSSDTQYF.

The chain combines TRBV28 with TRBJ2-1, with 8 bases identical to TRBD2. Trimming removed 3 bases from V and 7 bases from J; junction bases left unmatched: 17. This CDR3 region has 18 residues. CDR1 MDHEN and CDR2 SYDVKM come from the germline V gene. The CDR3 DNA sequence: TGTGCCAGCAGTTTTGAGCGGGGGAAACCCGAAGGGGAGAATGAGCAGTTCTTC. Translation: CASSFERGKPEGENEQFF.

The gene calls are TRBV9 and TRBJ1-3; 7 bases agree with TRBD1. The V gene end was trimmed by 4 bases and the J gene end by 7 bases; junction bases not matched to a gene: 11. This CDR3 contains 15 residues. Germline V gene lookup returns CDR1 SGDLS and CDR2 YYNGEE. Here the CDR3 DNA reads TGTGCCAGCAGCCCTCGACAGGGCGCTAGTAACACCATATATTTT. Amino acid sequence: CASSPRQGASNTIYF. Looking up the rest from reference TRBV9 and TRBJ1-3 gives the full variable domain: DSGVTQTPKHLITATGQRVTLRCSPRSGDLSVYWYQQSLDQGLQFLIQYYNGEERAKGNILERFSAQQFPDLHSELNLSSLELGDSALYFCASSPRQGASNTIYFGEGSWLTVV.

This chain uses TRBV7-3 with TRBJ2-5; D not certain. The V end lost 4 bases, the J end lost 2 bases, and 8 bases lay between the germline ends. CDR1 and CDR2 from the germline V gene are SGHTA and FQGTGA. This CDR3 region has 13 residues. The CDR3 region has the DNA TGTGCCAGCAGCTATGGGCGGCAAGAGACCCAGTACTTC. It codes for CASSYGRQETQYF.